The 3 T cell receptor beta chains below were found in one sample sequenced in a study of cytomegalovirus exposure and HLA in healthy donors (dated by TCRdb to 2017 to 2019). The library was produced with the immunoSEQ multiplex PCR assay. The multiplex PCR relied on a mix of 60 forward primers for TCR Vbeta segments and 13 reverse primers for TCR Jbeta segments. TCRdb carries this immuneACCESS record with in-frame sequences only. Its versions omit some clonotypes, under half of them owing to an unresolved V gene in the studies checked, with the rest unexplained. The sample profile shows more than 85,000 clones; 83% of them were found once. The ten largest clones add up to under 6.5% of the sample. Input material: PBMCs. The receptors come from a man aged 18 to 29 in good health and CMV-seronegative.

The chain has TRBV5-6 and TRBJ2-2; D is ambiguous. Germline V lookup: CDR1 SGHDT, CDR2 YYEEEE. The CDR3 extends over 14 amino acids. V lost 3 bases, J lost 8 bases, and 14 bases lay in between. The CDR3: CASSWIMGPGELFF. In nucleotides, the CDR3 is TGTGCCAGCAGCTGGATAATGGGCCCGGGGGAGCTGTTTTTT. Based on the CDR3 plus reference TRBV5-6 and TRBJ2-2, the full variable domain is DAGVTQSPTHLIKTRGQQVTLRCSPKSGHDTVSWYQQALGQGPQFIFQYYEEEERQRGNFPDRFSGHQFPNYSSELNVNALLLGDSALYLCASSWIMGPGELFFGEGSRLTVL.

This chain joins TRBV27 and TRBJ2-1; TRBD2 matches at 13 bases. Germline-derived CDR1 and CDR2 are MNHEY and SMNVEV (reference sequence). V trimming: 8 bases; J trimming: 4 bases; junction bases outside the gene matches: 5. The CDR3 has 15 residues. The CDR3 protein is CASGGLAGSYNEQFF. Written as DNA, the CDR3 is TGTGCCAGCGGGGGACTAGCGGGATCTTACAATGAGCAGTTCTTC.

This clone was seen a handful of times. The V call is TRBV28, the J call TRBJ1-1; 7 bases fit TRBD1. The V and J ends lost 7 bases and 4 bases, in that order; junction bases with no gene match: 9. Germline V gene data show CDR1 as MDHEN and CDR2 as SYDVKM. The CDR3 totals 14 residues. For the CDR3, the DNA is TGTGCCAGCACCATTACGGGACAGCTCACTGAAGCTTTCTTT. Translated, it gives CASTITGQLTEAFF.